The present entry profiles one TCR beta chain with its context. Which antigen it targets is not known. No much larger clone exists at a distance of one base, and base qualities are not known. The CDR3 regions of human TCRbeta chains were analyzed by immunosequencing. The published analysis was carried out like this. TCRs in the repertoires were compared against a reference library of SARS-CoV-2-specific TCRs that had been generated with the MIRA antigen-specificity platform. Breadth was defined as the fraction of unique TCRs that were SARS-CoV-2-associated, and depth was defined as the fraction of total T cells that were SARS-CoV-2-associated. Each spike-specific TCR was assigned to its reactive spike region and to a CD4 or CD8 class using the MIRA data. Log10-transformed breadth and depth values were compared by one-way ANOVA with Sidak's multiple comparisons tests. TCRdb mirrors the immuneACCESS table, restricted to in-frame sequences. Some clones are absent from its copies; in checked studies, under half trace to an unresolved V gene, and the reason for the others is unknown. The V and J calls and clone size come from that table; D and trimming were worked out from the DNA. The sample contains some 140,000 clones, approximately 93% of them found a single time. The ten largest account for around 3.1% of the sample.

The label giving this sample's time point can be read as: baseline before first vaccination. Vaccinee samples came from UK trials COV001 and COV002, including a single-blind randomized controlled phase 2/3 trial of AZD1222 (ChAdOx1 nCoV-19) in healthy adults. Trial participant PBMC samples were collected at day 0 and day 28 after the second dose for TCRbeta chain sequencing. This entry is derived from a study of T cell responses to AZD1222 COVID-19 vaccine (dated by TCRdb to the early 2020s). Regarding the research as a whole: AZD1222 recipients given second doses at about 4 weeks or at about 12 weeks were pooled, since spike-specific TCR depth and breadth were not found to differ between the two schedules. TCR sequencing was performed for 230 to 250 trial participants, of whom about 200 were given two doses of AZD1222 and some 26 were given two doses of MenACWY control vaccine. Trial participants were enrolled by age into 18-55, 56-69 and 70-plus year subgroups, with 148, 28 and 57 TCR-sequenced participants respectively. Here is what the overall study found, with its caveats: In the small 56-69-year group, the increase in depth fell short of significance, most likely because of low power. Conclusions about previously exposed vaccinees are limited, since just a handful of AZD1222 recipients were seropositive for SARS-CoV-2 at baseline. Nearly half of unique spike-specific TCRs reportedly recognized epitopes outside regions mutated in the B.1.351 and B.1.1.7 variants. No day 14 peak-response samples were available, so repertoires were characterized only after the peak T cell response. Participants were mostly white British and included more females than males, and it was suggested by the authors that clonal diversity may have been underestimated. Vaccine-associated CD4 TCRs spanned the whole spike protein, with dominant responses in regions 160-218 and 743-854. Spike-specific TCR breadth and depth rose significantly after two AZD1222 doses compared with day 0 and with MenACWY recipients.

Counted from cysteine to phenylalanine, this CDR3 has 14 amino acids. CDR3 DNA is the only sequence kept; it has 42 bases, read in frame from the first base. The junction shows trimming of 1 base on V and 3 bases on J, plus 6 bases between the germline ends. From the germline V gene, CDR1 is LGHNA and CDR2 is YNFKEQ. The source was peripheral blood, collected on day 0 of AZD1222 vaccination. Rearrangement joined TRBV4-2 to TRBJ1-4; the D region possibly corresponds to TRBD1 (5 bases align). The clonotype originates from an adult in good health. The bases read TGTGCCAGCAGCCAAGTGACAGCTAATGAAAAACTGTTTTTT. It codes for CASSQVTANEKLFF.